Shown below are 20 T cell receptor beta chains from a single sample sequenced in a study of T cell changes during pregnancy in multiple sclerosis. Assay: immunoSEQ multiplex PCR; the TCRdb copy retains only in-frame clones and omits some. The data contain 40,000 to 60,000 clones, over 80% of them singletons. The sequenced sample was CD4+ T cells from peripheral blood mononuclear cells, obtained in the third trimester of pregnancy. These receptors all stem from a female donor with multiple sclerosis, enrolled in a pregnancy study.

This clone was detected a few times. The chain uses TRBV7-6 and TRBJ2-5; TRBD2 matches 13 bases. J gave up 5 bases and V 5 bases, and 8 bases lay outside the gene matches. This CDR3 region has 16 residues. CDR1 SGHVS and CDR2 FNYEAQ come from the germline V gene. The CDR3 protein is CASSHRLAGGVETQYF. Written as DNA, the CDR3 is TGTGCCAGCAGCCACCGACTAGCGGGAGGAGTGGAGACCCAGTACTTC.

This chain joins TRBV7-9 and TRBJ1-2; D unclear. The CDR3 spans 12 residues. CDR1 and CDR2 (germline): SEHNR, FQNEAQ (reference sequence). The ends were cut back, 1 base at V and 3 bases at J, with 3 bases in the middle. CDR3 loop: CASSLVDYGYTF. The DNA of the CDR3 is TGTGCCAGCAGCTTAGTAGACTATGGCTACACCTTC.

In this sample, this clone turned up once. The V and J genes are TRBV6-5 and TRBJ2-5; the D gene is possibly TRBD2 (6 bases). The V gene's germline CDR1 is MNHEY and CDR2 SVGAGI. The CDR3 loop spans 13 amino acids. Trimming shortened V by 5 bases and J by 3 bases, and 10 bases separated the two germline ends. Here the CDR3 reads CASSGGRKETQYF. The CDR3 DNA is TGTGCCAGCAGTGGAGGGCGGAAAGAGACCCAGTACTTC.

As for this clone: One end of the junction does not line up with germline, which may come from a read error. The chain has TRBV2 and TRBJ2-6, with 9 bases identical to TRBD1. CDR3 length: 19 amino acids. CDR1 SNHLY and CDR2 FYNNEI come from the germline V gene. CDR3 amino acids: CASREADRGTYSGANVLTF. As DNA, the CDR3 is TGTGCCAGCAGGGAAGCGGACAGGGGAACCTACTCTGGGGCCAACGTCCTGACTTTC.

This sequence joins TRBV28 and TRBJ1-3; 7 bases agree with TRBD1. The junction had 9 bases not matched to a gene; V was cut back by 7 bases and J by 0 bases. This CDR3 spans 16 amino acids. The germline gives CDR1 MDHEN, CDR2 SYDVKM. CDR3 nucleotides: TGTGCCAGCAAAGAAACAGGGGCTACCTCTGGAAACACCATATATTTT. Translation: CASKETGATSGNTIYF.

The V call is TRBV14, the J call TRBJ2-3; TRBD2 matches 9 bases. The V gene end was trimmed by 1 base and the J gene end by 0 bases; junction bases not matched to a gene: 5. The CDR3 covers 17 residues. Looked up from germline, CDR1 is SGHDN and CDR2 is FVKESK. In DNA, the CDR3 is TGTGCCAGCAGCCAAGGAGTGCTAGCGGGAAGCACAGATACGCAGTATTTT. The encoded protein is CASSQGVLAGSTDTQYF.

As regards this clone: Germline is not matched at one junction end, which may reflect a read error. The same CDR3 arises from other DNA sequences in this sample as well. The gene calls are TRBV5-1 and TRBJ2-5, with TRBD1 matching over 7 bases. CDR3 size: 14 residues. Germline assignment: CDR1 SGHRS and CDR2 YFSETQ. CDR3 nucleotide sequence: TGCGCCAGTAGCTTCCAGGGGGTGGGGGAGACCCAGTACTTC. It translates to CASSFQGVGETQYF.

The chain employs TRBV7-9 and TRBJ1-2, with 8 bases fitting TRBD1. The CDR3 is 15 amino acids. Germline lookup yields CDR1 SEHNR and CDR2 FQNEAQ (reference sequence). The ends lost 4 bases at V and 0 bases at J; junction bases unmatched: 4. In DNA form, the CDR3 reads TGTGCCAGCAGCTCAGGGGGCTTAGCTAACTATGGCTACACCTTC. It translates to CASSSGGLANYGYTF.

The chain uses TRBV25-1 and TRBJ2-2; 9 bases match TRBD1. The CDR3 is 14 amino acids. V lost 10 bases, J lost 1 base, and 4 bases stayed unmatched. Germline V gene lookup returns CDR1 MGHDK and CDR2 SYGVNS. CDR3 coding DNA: TGTGCCACCCGGGGACAGGGGAACACCGGGGAGCTGTTTTTT. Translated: CATRGQGNTGELFF.

The chain's CDR3 is CASSPAGSTGELFF. CDR3 DNA sequence: TGTGCCAGCAGCCCCGCCGGTTCCACCGGGGAGCTGTTTTTT. This chain connects TRBV9 to TRBJ2-2; no clear D. The CDR3 contains 14 residues. Germline V gives CDR1 SGDLS, CDR2 YYNGEE. V lost 4 bases and J 4 bases, leaving 11 bases between the germline ends.

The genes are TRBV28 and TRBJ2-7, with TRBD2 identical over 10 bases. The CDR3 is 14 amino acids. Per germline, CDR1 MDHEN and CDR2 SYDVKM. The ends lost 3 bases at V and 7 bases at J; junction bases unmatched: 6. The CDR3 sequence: CASSFLAGVGEQYF. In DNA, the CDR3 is TGTGCCAGCAGTTTTCTAGCGGGAGTGGGGGAGCAGTACTTC. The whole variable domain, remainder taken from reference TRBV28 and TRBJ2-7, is DVKVTQSSRYLVKRTGEKVFLECVQDMDHENMFWYRQDPGLGLRLIYFSYDVKMKEKGDIPEGYSVSREKKERFSLILESASTNQTSMYLCASSFLAGVGEQYFGPGTRLTVT.

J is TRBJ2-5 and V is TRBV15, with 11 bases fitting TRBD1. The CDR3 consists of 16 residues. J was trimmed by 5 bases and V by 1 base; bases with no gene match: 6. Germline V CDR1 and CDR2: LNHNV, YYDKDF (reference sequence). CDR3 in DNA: TGTGCCACCAGCAGAGGCGGGACAGGGGGGACGGAGACCCAGTACTTC. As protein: CATSRGGTGGTETQYF. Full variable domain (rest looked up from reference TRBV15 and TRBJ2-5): DAMVIQNPRYQVTQFGKPVTLSCSQTLNHNVMYWYQQKSSQAPKLLFHYYDKDFNNEADTPDNFQSRRPNTSFCFLDIRSPGLGDTAMYLCATSRGGTGGTETQYFGPGTRLLVL.

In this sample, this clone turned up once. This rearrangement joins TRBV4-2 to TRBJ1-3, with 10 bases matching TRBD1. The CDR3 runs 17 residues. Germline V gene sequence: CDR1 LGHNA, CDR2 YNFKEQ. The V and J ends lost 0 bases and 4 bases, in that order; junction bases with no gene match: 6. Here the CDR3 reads CASSQDRQGAQGNTIYF. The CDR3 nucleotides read TGTGCCAGCAGCCAAGACCGACAGGGGGCTCAAGGAAACACCATATATTTT.

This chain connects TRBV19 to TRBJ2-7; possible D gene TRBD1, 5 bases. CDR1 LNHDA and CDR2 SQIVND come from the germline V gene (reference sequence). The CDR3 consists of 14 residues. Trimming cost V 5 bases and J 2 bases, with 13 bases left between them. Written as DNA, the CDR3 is TGTGCCAGTAGTTTCTTCGGACAAACCTACGAGCAGTACTTC. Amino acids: CASSFFGQTYEQYF. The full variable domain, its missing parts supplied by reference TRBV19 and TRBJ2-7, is DGGITQSPKYLFRKEGQNVTLSCEQNLNHDAMYWYRQDPGQGLRLIYYSQIVNDFQKGDIAEGYSVSREKKESFPLTVTSAQKNPTAFYLCASSFFGQTYEQYFGPGTRLTVT.

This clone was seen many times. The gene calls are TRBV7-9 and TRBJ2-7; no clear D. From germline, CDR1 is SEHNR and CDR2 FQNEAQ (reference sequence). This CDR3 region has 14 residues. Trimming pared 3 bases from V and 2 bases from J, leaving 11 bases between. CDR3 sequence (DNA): TGTGCCAGCAGCTTCCCAGATCCCCCCTACGAGCAGTACTTC. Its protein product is CASSFPDPPYEQYF.

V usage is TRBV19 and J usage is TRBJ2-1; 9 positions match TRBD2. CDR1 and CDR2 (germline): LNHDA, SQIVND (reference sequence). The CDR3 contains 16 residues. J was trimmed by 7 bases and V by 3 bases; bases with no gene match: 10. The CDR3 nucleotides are TGTGCCAGTAGTATTCCCGGCGGGAGGGCCGGGAATGAGCAGTTCTTC. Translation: CASSIPGGRAGNEQFF.

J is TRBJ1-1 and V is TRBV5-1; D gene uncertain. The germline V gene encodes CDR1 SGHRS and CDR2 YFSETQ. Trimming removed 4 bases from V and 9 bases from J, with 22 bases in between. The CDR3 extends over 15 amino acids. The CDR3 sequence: CASSASGSSPRKAFF. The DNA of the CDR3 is TGCGCCAGCAGCGCATCTGGGTCTAGTCCGAGAAAAGCTTTCTTT. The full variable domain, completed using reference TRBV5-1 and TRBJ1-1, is KAGVTQTPRYLIKTRGQQVTLSCSPISGHRSVSWYQQTPGQGLQFLFEYFSETQRNKGNFPGRFSGRQFSNSRSEMNVSTLELGDSALYLCASSASGSSPRKAFFGQGTRLTVV.

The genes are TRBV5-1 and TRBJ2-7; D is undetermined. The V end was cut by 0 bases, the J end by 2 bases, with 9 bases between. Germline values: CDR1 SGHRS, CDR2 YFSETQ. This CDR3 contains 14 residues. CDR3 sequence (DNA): TGCGCCAGCAGCTTGGGCGGAGCTACCTACGAGCAGTACTTC. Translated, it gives CASSLGGATYEQYF.

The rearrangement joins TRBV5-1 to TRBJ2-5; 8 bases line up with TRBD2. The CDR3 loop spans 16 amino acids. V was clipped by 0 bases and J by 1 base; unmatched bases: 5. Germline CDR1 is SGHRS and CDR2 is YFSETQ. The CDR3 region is CASSLGPLAGQETQYF. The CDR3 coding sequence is TGCGCCAGCAGCTTGGGCCCTCTAGCGGGCCAAGAGACCCAGTACTTC.

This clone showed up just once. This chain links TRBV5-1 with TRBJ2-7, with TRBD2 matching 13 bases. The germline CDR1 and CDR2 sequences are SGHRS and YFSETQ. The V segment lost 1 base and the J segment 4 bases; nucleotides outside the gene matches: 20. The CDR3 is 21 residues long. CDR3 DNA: TGCGCCAGCAGCTTGCGGCCCTCCGGGACTAGCGGGACCCTAAGCGGATACGAGCAGTACTTC. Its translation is CASSLRPSGTSGTLSGYEQYF. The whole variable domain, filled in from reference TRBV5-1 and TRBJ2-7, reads KAGVTQTPRYLIKTRGQQVTLSCSPISGHRSVSWYQQTPGQGLQFLFEYFSETQRNKGNFPGRFSGRQFSNSRSEMNVSTLELGDSALYLCASSLRPSGTSGTLSGYEQYFGPGTRLTVT.